This entry is about one T cell receptor beta chain. Produced via immunoSEQ multiplex PCR; TCRdb's table is partial and in-frame only. The repertoire holds some 250,000 clones, about nine tenths seen once, with 6% to 9% in the top ten. These data come from a study of blood T cell repertoires in COVID-19. V gave up 5 bases and J gave up 10 bases; unmatched junction bases: 9. Looked up from germline, CDR1 is SGDLS and CDR2 is YYNGEE. The length of the CDR3 is 13 residues. This chain uses TRBV9 with TRBJ2-1; 7 nucleotides line up with TRBD1. Sequencing used peripheral blood. The clonotype originates from a man between 60 and 75 years old who had recovered from COVID-19. The CDR3 is CASSAVGGNEQFF. The CDR3 region has the DNA TGTGCCAGCAGTGCGGTAGGGGGCAACGAGCAGTTCTTC. Full variable domain (rest looked up from reference TRBV9 and TRBJ2-1): DSGVTQTPKHLITATGQRVTLRCSPRSGDLSVYWYQQSLDQGLQFLIQYYNGEERAKGNILERFSAQQFPDLHSELNLSSLELGDSALYFCASSAVGGNEQFFGPGTRLTVL.